These 18 T cell receptor beta chains were all obtained from the same sample, sequenced in a study of PD-1 blockade in classical Hodgkin lymphoma (dated by TCRdb to about 2020). Library generation was performed with the immunoSEQ multiplex PCR assay. In its TCRdb copy, this immuneACCESS table keeps in-frame sequences only and misses some clones. Where compared with another copy, unresolved V genes explain less than half of these, and the others have no known cause. The sample yields 90,000 to 120,000 clones; 70% to 90% were counted once. The top ten hold 20% of the sample. The sample's time point label, decoded: cycle 2 day 1 (C2D1) of nivolumab. Every trial patient had relapsed following autologous stem cell transplantation, and prior brentuximab vedotin exposure was what differed among cohorts A, B and C. The starting material was peripheral blood mononuclear cells (PBMCs), obtained before the second cycle of nivolumab. Source of these receptors: a human donor with classical Hodgkin lymphoma.

The rearrangement uses TRBV7-2 and TRBJ2-1; possibly TRBD2 for D (5 bases). The CDR3 is 12 residues long. Trimming shortened V by 3 bases and J by 5 bases, and 5 bases separated the two germline ends. The germline V gene has CDR1 SGHTA and CDR2 FQGNSA. DNA for the CDR3: TGTGCCAGCAGCTTGGGAGACAATGAGCAGTTCTTC. Translating gives CASSLGDNEQFF.

The chain employs TRBV4-1 and TRBJ2-7; the D gene could be TRBD1 or TRBD2 (6 bases each). Germline V gene sequence: CDR1 MGHRA, CDR2 YSYEKL. V was clipped by 0 bases and J by 3 bases, with 27 bases between them. The CDR3 is made up of 20 amino acids. The CDR3 loop reads CASSQEGASDFVRGFYEQYF. The CDR3, as DNA: TGCGCCAGCAGCCAAGAGGGGGCTAGCGACTTCGTGAGGGGGTTCTACGAGCAGTACTTC.

This clone appeared once. The chain couples TRBV19 to TRBJ2-7, with TRBD2 identical over 11 bases. The V gene's germline CDR1 is LNHDA and CDR2 SQIVND (reference sequence). V shed 5 bases and J 2 bases; nucleotides not matched to a gene: 5. This CDR3 contains 15 residues. CDR3 sequence (DNA): TGTGCCAGTAGTTCCGGGACTAGCGGTACCTACGAGCAGTACTTC. Translated, it gives CASSSGTSGTYEQYF.

V is TRBV27 and J is TRBJ2-1; 12 bases match TRBD2. This CDR3 spans 18 amino acids. Germline V gene sequence: CDR1 MNHEY, CDR2 SMNVEV (reference sequence). V shed 6 bases and J 2 bases; nucleotides not matched to a gene: 11. CDR3 residues: CASRGGGRTSGTYNEQFF. The CDR3 coding sequence is TGTGCCAGCAGGGGGGGCGGGAGGACTAGCGGGACCTACAATGAGCAGTTCTTC.

This clone came up once. Other DNA variants within this sample encode the same CDR3. The rearrangement links TRBV18 to TRBJ1-1; the D gene is possibly TRBD1 (6 bases). Trimming took 4 bases from V and 4 from J, leaving 13 bases between them. Germline values: CDR1 KGHSH, CDR2 LQKENI. CDR3 length: 14 amino acids. This CDR3 is CASSRETGGTEAFF. The CDR3 DNA sequence: TGTGCCAGCTCACGGGAGACAGGAGGCACTGAAGCTTTCTTT.

For this clone: The sample has other DNA sequences that encode this CDR3 too. This chain uses TRBV5-1 with TRBJ1-1; D is possibly TRBD1 (5 bases). The V gene lost 0 bases and the J gene lost 4 bases, with 10 bases spanning the gap. This CDR3 has 14 amino acids. The V gene's germline CDR1 is SGHRS and CDR2 YFSETQ. CDR3 loop: CASSLASGGTEAFF. CDR3 nucleotides: TGCGCCAGCAGCTTGGCATCGGGGGGCACTGAAGCTTTCTTT. The variable domain in full, with the rest retrieved from reference TRBV5-1 and TRBJ1-1, is KAGVTQTPRYLIKTRGQQVTLSCSPISGHRSVSWYQQTPGQGLQFLFEYFSETQRNKGNFPGRFSGRQFSNSRSEMNVSTLELGDSALYLCASSLASGGTEAFFGQGTRLTVV.

The rearrangement links TRBV6-5 to TRBJ2-2; weak D call: TRBD1 (6 bases). The CDR3 is made up of 15 amino acids. V was pared by 3 bases and J by 4 bases, with 12 bases between. Germline CDR1 is MNHEY and CDR2 is SVGAGI. For the CDR3, the DNA is TGTGCCAGCAGTTATTCGGACAGCTTCACCGGGGAGCTGTTTTTT. Translating gives CASSYSDSFTGELFF.

The table lists this clone with a count of one. The chain joins TRBV15 to TRBJ2-3; D is undetermined. Germline V gives CDR1 LNHNV, CDR2 YYDKDF (reference sequence). This CDR3 contains 12 residues. V lost 5 bases, J lost 1 base, and 4 bases lay in between. CDR3 nucleotide sequence: TGTGCCACCAGCGAACGCACAGATACGCAGTATTTT. Amino acids: CATSERTDTQYF.

The genes are TRBV5-4 and TRBJ2-1; D is ambiguous. The V end lost 1 base, the J end lost 4 bases, and 9 bases lay between the germline ends. Germline loops: CDR1 SGHNT, CDR2 YYREEE (reference sequence). The CDR3 has 14 residues. CDR3: CASSLYSSYNEQFF. The CDR3 DNA sequence: TGTGCCAGCAGCTTGTACTCCAGTTACAATGAGCAGTTCTTC.

The rearrangement links TRBV5-4 to TRBJ2-5; 7 bases match TRBD2. The CDR3 is made up of 14 amino acids. The ends lost 4 bases at V and 3 bases at J; junction bases unmatched: 6. Per germline, CDR1 SGHNT and CDR2 YYREEE (reference sequence). The CDR3 DNA reads TGTGCCAGCAGCGCGTTCGGACTAGAAGAGACCCAGTACTTC. This codes for CASSAFGLEETQYF.

The chain joins TRBV27 to TRBJ1-5, with TRBD1 matching 9 bases. V trimming: 0 bases; J trimming: 7 bases; junction bases outside the gene matches: 7. CDR3 length equals 16 residues. Germline V gene data show CDR1 as MNHEY and CDR2 as SMNVEV (reference sequence). The CDR3 DNA is TGTGCCAGCAGTTTATCGAGGACAGGGGAGGGACAGCCCCAGCATTTT. Translated, it gives CASSLSRTGEGQPQHF.

This chain links TRBV7-9 with TRBJ2-5; D not certain. Looked up from germline, CDR1 is SEHNR and CDR2 is FQNEAQ (reference sequence). Trimming pared 5 bases from V and 2 bases from J, leaving 27 bases between. This CDR3 is 19 amino acids long. The CDR3 coding sequence is TGTGCCAGCAGCCCAGGTGTGAAACGCGTGGCAGAGAAACAAGAGACCCAGTACTTC. This encodes CASSPGVKRVAEKQETQYF. The whole variable domain, filled in from reference TRBV7-9 and TRBJ2-5, reads DTGVSQNPRHKITKRGQNVTFRCDPISEHNRLYWYRQTLGQGPEFLTYFQNEAQLEKSRLLSDRFSAERPKGSFSTLEIQRTEQGDSAMYLCASSPGVKRVAEKQETQYFGPGTRLLVL.

The V call is TRBV12-5, the J call TRBJ2-3; no clear D. Germline CDR1 reads LGHNT; CDR2 reads FRNRAP. V dropped 3 bases and J dropped 0 bases, with 10 bases sitting between them. This CDR3 is built from 15 residues. This chain's CDR3 is CASGFGGMSTDTQYF. CDR3 in DNA: TGTGCTAGTGGTTTCGGCGGAATGAGCACAGATACGCAGTATTTT.

CDR3 sequence: CASSFRLAGGLGDTQYF. Here the CDR3 DNA reads TGTGCCAGCAGTTTTCGACTAGCGGGAGGACTGGGGGATACGCAGTATTTT. The V call is TRBV27, the J call TRBJ2-3, with TRBD2 identical over 13 bases. J gave up 6 bases and V 3 bases, and 9 bases lay outside the gene matches. The germline V gene has CDR1 MNHEY and CDR2 SMNVEV (reference sequence). The CDR3 spans 17 residues.

V is TRBV5-1 and J is TRBJ1-6, with unresolved D. V shed 0 bases and J shed 0 bases, with 7 bases lying between them. The germline V gene encodes CDR1 SGHRS and CDR2 YFSETQ. This CDR3 has 16 amino acids. The CDR3, as DNA: TGCGCCAGCAGCTTGGCCGGAAGCTCCTATAATTCACCCCTCCACTTT. It yields the protein CASSLAGSSYNSPLHF.

CDR3 nucleotides: TGTGCTAGTGCCTACTCTGGGCGAAAGGGCGAGCAGTACTTC. Protein: CASAYSGRKGEQYF. This sequence joins TRBV12-5 and TRBJ2-7; D is undetermined. Germline values: CDR1 LGHNT, CDR2 FRNRAP. The V gene lost 7 bases and the J gene lost 6 bases, with 19 bases spanning the gap. This CDR3 region has 14 residues.

The rearrangement links TRBV19 to TRBJ2-7; D could derive from TRBD1 or TRBD2 (6 bases each). This CDR3 has 17 amino acids. Per germline, CDR1 LNHDA and CDR2 SQIVND (reference sequence). Trimming took off 5 bases at V and 2 bases at J, with 22 bases between the two ends. For the CDR3, the DNA is TGTGCCAGTAGTCCAAAAGGGGGGCCTTCAACCACCTACGAGCAGTACTTC. This codes for CASSPKGGPSTTYEQYF. Supplemented by reference TRBV19 and TRBJ2-7, the full variable domain reads DGGITQSPKYLFRKEGQNVTLSCEQNLNHDAMYWYRQDPGQGLRLIYYSQIVNDFQKGDIAEGYSVSREKKESFPLTVTSAQKNPTAFYLCASSPKGGPSTTYEQYFGPGTRLTVT.

This clone was seen just once. The DNA of the CDR3 is TGTGCCAGCAGCTTGGCCACGACCGGAGGGGCGACCCAGTACTTC. This codes for CASSLATTGGATQYF. The rearrangement uses TRBV5-4 and TRBJ2-5; TRBD2 might be the D (6 bases). Germline V lookup: CDR1 SGHNT, CDR2 YYREEE (reference sequence). Trimming pared 0 bases from V and 7 bases from J, leaving 16 bases between. This CDR3 spans 15 amino acids.